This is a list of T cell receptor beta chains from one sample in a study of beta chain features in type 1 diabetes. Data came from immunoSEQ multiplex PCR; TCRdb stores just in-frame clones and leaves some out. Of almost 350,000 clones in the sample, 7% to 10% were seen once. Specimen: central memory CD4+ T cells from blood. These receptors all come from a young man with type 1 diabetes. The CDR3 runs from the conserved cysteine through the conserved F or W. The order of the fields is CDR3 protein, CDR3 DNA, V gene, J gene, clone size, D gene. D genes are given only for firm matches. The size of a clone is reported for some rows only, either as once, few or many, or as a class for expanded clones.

CDR3: CSVRGGITDTQYF
DNA: TGCAGCGTCCGCGGGGGGATCACAGATACGCAGTATTTT
V: TRBV29-1
J: TRBJ2-3
size: .
D: TRBD2

CDR3: CASSLRQVNSPLHF
DNA: TGTGCCAGCAGTTTAAGGCAGGTGAATTCACCCCTCCACTTT
V: TRBV28
J: TRBJ1-6
size: .
D: .

CDR3: CASSLPGGISYEQYF
DNA: TGTGCCAGCAGCCTCCCAGGGGGGATCTCCTACGAGCAGTACTTC
V: TRBV5-6
J: TRBJ2-7
size: few
D: .

CDR3: CASSPPTGAYNEQFF
DNA: TGTGCCAGCAGCCCCCCGACAGGGGCCTACAATGAGCAGTTCTTC
V: TRBV28
J: TRBJ2-1
size: .
D: TRBD1

CDR3: CSVEKGQGGGYTF
DNA: TGCAGCGTTGAAAAAGGACAGGGGGGTGGCTACACCTTC
V: TRBV29-1
J: TRBJ1-2
size: .
D: TRBD1

CDR3: CASSPRGQYEQYF
DNA: TGTGCCAGCAGCCCTCGGGGGCAATACGAGCAGTACTTC
V: TRBV7-8
J: TRBJ2-7
size: many
D: .

CDR3: CASTQTPPSGEQYF
DNA: TGTGCCAGCACCCAGACTCCACCGTCCGGCGAGCAGTACTTC
V: TRBV11-2
J: TRBJ2-7
size: few
D: .

CDR3: CASSGWTGVHSGANVLTF
DNA: TGTGCCAGCAGTGGATGGACAGGGGTACACTCTGGGGCCAACGTCCTGACTTTC
V: TRBV27
J: TRBJ2-6
size: few
D: TRBD1

CDR3: CASSPLATDTQYF
DNA: TGTGCCAGCAGCCCGTTAGCAACAGATACGCAGTATTTT
V: TRBV7-9
J: TRBJ2-3
size: many
D: .

CDR3: CASSQASTDTQYF
DNA: TGCGCCAGCAGCCAAGCTAGCACAGATACGCAGTATTTT
V: TRBV4-3
J: TRBJ2-3
size: many
D: .

CDR3: CASSQERSRAGYGYTF
DNA: TGCGCCAGCAGCCAAGAAAGGTCTCGGGCAGGCTATGGCTACACCTTC
V: TRBV4-3
J: TRBJ1-2
size: .
D: .

CDR3: CASSETTLAKNIQYF
DNA: TGTGCCAGCAGTGAGACAACATTAGCCAAAAACATTCAGTACTTC
V: TRBV28
J: TRBJ2-4
size: few
D: .

CDR3: CATKRESGYEKLFF
DNA: TGTGCCACGAAGAGGGAGTCAGGTTATGAAAAACTGTTTTTT
V: TRBV2
J: TRBJ1-4
size: .
D: .

CDR3: CASSKSDRGLKQPQHF
DNA: TGTGCCAGCAGCAAATCAGACAGGGGGCTCAAACAGCCCCAGCATTTT
V: TRBV21-1
J: TRBJ1-5
size: few
D: .

CDR3: CASSRGSGDSYEQYF
DNA: TGCGCCAGCAGTCGGGGGAGCGGGGATTCCTACGAGCAGTACTTC
V: TRBV4-3
J: TRBJ2-7
size: .
D: TRBD2

CDR3: CASSLAEDTEAFF
DNA: TGTGCCAGCAGCTTAGCAGAAGACACTGAAGCTTTCTTT
V: TRBV7-2
J: TRBJ1-1
size: .
D: .

CDR3: CATRQGANEKLFF
DNA: TGTGCCACCCGACAGGGTGCTAATGAAAAACTGTTTTTT
V: TRBV28
J: TRBJ1-4
size: many
D: TRBD1

CDR3: CASSLSSGAETQYF
DNA: TGTGCCAGCAGCTTGTCTTCTGGGGCAGAGACCCAGTACTTC
V: TRBV5-6
J: TRBJ2-5
size: few
D: .

CDR3: CASSPLPPGLAGGEGPFF
DNA: TGTGCCAGCTCCCCACTCCCCCCCGGACTAGCGGGGGGCGAGGGTCCGTTCTTC
V: TRBV18
J: TRBJ2-1
size: few
D: TRBD2

CDR3: CASSLEGTGGSRALHF
DNA: TGTGCCAGCAGCTTAGAAGGGACAGGGGGTTCCAGGGCCCTCCACTTT
V: TRBV7-2
J: TRBJ1-6
size: .
D: TRBD1

CDR3: CASSYGGSGNNEQFF
DNA: TGTGCCAGCAGCTACGGAGGTTCAGGGAACAATGAGCAGTTCTTC
V: TRBV6-6
J: TRBJ2-1
size: .
D: .

CDR3: CASSVSPGRRAFF
DNA: TGTGCCAGCAGCGTAAGCCCGGGCCGAAGGGCTTTCTTT
V: TRBV7-9
J: TRBJ1-1
size: few
D: .

CDR3: CASSPPGARSGGELFF
DNA: TGTGCCAGCAGTCCCCCCGGGGCTAGATCAGGCGGGGAGCTGTTTTTT
V: TRBV25-1
J: TRBJ2-2
size: .
D: .

CDR3: CASSSRTRGEKLFF
DNA: TGTGCCAGCAGTTCCCGGACCCGGGGAGAAAAACTGTTTTTT
V: TRBV27
J: TRBJ1-4
size: .
D: .

CDR3: CASTQGANEQFF
DNA: TGTGCCAGCACTCAGGGCGCCAATGAGCAGTTCTTC
V: TRBV6-5
J: TRBJ2-1
size: few
D: .

CDR3: CASSVAGGPITGELFF
DNA: TGTGCCAGCAGCGTAGCGGGGGGGCCGATCACCGGGGAGCTGTTTTTT
V: TRBV9
J: TRBJ2-2
size: few
D: TRBD2

CDR3: CASSLILETQYF
DNA: TGTGCCAGCAGCTTAATCTTGGAGACCCAGTACTTC
V: TRBV7-2
J: TRBJ2-5
size: few
D: .

CDR3: CASSQAGRGVTDTQYF
DNA: TGTGCCAGCAGCCAAGCGGGCAGGGGAGTCACAGATACGCAGTATTTT
V: TRBV14
J: TRBJ2-3
size: .
D: .

CDR3: CASSSLSGLNNEQFF
DNA: TGTGCCAGCAGCTCCCTAAGCGGGTTAAACAATGAGCAGTTCTTC
V: TRBV11-2
J: TRBJ2-1
size: few
D: .

CDR3: CASSPEGLINEQFF
DNA: TGTGCCAGCTCACCGGAGGGTCTTATCAATGAGCAGTTCTTC
V: TRBV18
J: TRBJ2-1
size: few
D: .

CDR3: CASTMGGLDTETQYF
DNA: TGTGCCAGCACGATGGGGGGACTAGACACCGAGACCCAGTACTTC
V: TRBV2
J: TRBJ2-5
size: .
D: TRBD2

CDR3: CASSSGPGGEKLFF
DNA: TGTGCCAGCAGCTCGGGCCCAGGGGGCGAAAAACTGTTTTTT
V: TRBV11-1
J: TRBJ1-4
size: .
D: TRBD1

CDR3: CASSLRDPSLSGANVLTF
DNA: TGTGCCAGCAGCTTGAGGGACCCATCGCTCTCTGGGGCCAACGTCCTGACTTTC
V: TRBV5-5
J: TRBJ2-6
size: few
D: .

CDR3: CASSKQGATKNIQYF
DNA: TGTGCCAGTAGTAAACAGGGGGCAACCAAAAACATTCAGTACTTC
V: TRBV19
J: TRBJ2-4
size: few
D: TRBD1

CDR3: CASSPGLAATDTQYF
DNA: TGCGCCAGCAGCCCGGGACTAGCGGCCACAGATACGCAGTATTTT
V: TRBV5-1
J: TRBJ2-3
size: .
D: TRBD2

CDR3: CASSLGRDGKETQYF
DNA: TGCGCCAGCAGCCTAGGCCGGGACGGAAAAGAGACCCAGTACTTC
V: TRBV4-3
J: TRBJ2-5
size: few
D: .

CDR3: CASRLDLNYGYTF
DNA: TGCGCCAGCAGACTCGACTTGAACTATGGCTACACCTTC
V: TRBV5-1
J: TRBJ1-2
size: .
D: .

CDR3: CASSAEDYEQYF
DNA: TGTGCCAGCAGCGCTGAGGACTACGAGCAGTACTTC
V: TRBV7-6
J: TRBJ2-7
size: few
D: .

CDR3: CASRLDATNEKLFF
DNA: TGCGCCAGCAGATTGGATGCAACTAATGAAAAACTGTTTTTT
V: TRBV5-1
J: TRBJ1-4
size: .
D: .

CDR3: CASRGDGGGLTDTQYF
DNA: TGTGCCAGCAGGGGAGATGGCGGGGGCCTCACAGATACGCAGTATTTT
V: TRBV28
J: TRBJ2-3
size: .
D: .

CDR3: CASSLETVRRYGYTF
DNA: TGTGCCAGCAGCTTAGAAACAGTTCGTCGGTATGGCTACACCTTC
V: TRBV7-8
J: TRBJ1-2
size: .
D: .

CDR3: CSVESQGTEQYF
DNA: TGCAGCGTTGAATCACAGGGAACCGAGCAGTACTTC
V: TRBV29-1
J: TRBJ2-7
size: few
D: .

CDR3: CASSSAGGTEAFF
DNA: TGTGCCAGTAGTTCTGCAGGCGGCACTGAAGCTTTCTTT
V: TRBV19
J: TRBJ1-1
size: few
D: .

CDR3: CASSYSTGSTEAFF
DNA: TGTGCCAGCTCCTACTCGACAGGGAGCACTGAAGCTTTCTTT
V: TRBV27
J: TRBJ1-1
size: .
D: TRBD1

CDR3: CASSLTGRRVQETQYF
DNA: TGTGCCAGCAGCTTGACAGGGAGACGGGTGCAAGAGACCCAGTACTTC
V: TRBV7-9
J: TRBJ2-5
size: .
D: TRBD1

CDR3: CASSTRQGDQPQHF
DNA: TGTGCCAGCAGCACGCGACAGGGTGATCAGCCCCAGCATTTT
V: TRBV7-2
J: TRBJ1-5
size: few
D: TRBD1

CDR3: CAINDQGSYEQYF
DNA: TGTGCCATCAACGATCAGGGCTCCTACGAGCAGTACTTC
V: TRBV10-3
J: TRBJ2-7
size: .
D: .

CDR3: CASSQDKDQPQHF
DNA: TGCGCCAGCAGCCAAGATAAGGATCAGCCCCAGCATTTT
V: TRBV4-3
J: TRBJ1-5
size: few
D: .

CDR3: CASSSRGGQGSPYEQYF
DNA: TGTGCCAGCAGTTCGAGGGGGGGACAGGGGTCCCCGTACGAGCAGTACTTC
V: TRBV28
J: TRBJ2-7
size: few
D: TRBD1

CDR3: CSATFPGRGTDTQYF
DNA: TGCAGCGCGACCTTTCCGGGCAGGGGAACAGATACGCAGTATTTT
V: TRBV29-1
J: TRBJ2-3
size: few
D: .

CDR3: CSVVRQGGNEQFF
DNA: TGCAGCGTTGTTCGGCAGGGGGGTAATGAGCAGTTCTTC
V: TRBV29-1
J: TRBJ2-1
size: .
D: .

CDR3: CASSEMGQATDTQYF
DNA: TGTGCCAGCAGTGAAATGGGACAGGCCACAGATACGCAGTATTTT
V: TRBV6-1
J: TRBJ2-3
size: many
D: TRBD1

CDR3: CASSLDRDSAYEQYF
DNA: TGTGCCAGCAGCTTAGACAGAGACTCGGCCTACGAGCAGTACTTC
V: TRBV7-2
J: TRBJ2-7
size: .
D: .

CDR3: CASSLGAANTEAFF
DNA: TGTGCCAGCAGCTTAGGGGCGGCAAACACTGAAGCTTTCTTT
V: TRBV7-6
J: TRBJ1-1
size: .
D: .